The entry below gives a single T cell receptor beta chain sequence along with its context. Its recognized antigen is unknown. Receptor amplification or capture employed the immunoSEQ multiplex PCR assay. In its TCRdb copy, this immuneACCESS table keeps in-frame sequences only and misses some clones. Where compared with another copy, unresolved V genes explain less than half of these, and the others have no known cause. This sample's clone table shows some 180,000 clones. The ten largest make up approximately 2.2% of the sample. The data are from a study of control samples from healthy donors and cancer patients (dated by TCRdb to between 2020 and 2021). At the junction V is shortened by 1 base and J by 7 bases, with 10 bases in between. From a lookup of the germline V gene, CDR1 and CDR2 are MDHEN and SYDVKM. The CDR3 starts with the cysteine, ends with the phenylalanine, and has 14 residues. Only the CDR3 DNA stays, 42 bases, in frame from base 1.

This TCR was sampled from a young woman in good health. The rearrangement combines TRBV28 with TRBJ1-4, with the D gene too uncertain to name. The source material was blood. The DNA sequence follows: TGTGCCAGCAGTTTATCGCCACTTGGTGAAAAACTGTTTTTT. Translated, this gives CASSLSPLGEKLFF.